These 14 T cell receptor beta chains were all obtained from the same sample, sequenced in a study of cytomegalovirus exposure and HLA in healthy donors. The PCR made use of 60 Vbeta and 13 Jbeta primers. Profiling relied on immunoSEQ multiplex PCR, and the TCRdb table lists in-frame clones only, not all of them. Of about 30,000 clones detected, approximately 90% appear once; the ten largest clones hold approximately 2.6%. The specimen was PBMCs. The receptors were gathered from a boy aged 10-17 years in good health and CMV-seronegative.

This chain connects TRBV25-1 to TRBJ1-4; perhaps TRBD1 as D (5 bases). Trimming removed 4 bases at V and 5 bases at J, with 11 bases between. The germline gives CDR1 MGHDK, CDR2 SYGVNS. CDR3 length: 14 amino acids. The CDR3 DNA follows: TGTGCCAGCAGTGCAGGACAAACCAATGAAAAACTGTTTTTT. The encoded protein is CASSAGQTNEKLFF.

Note on this clone: Other nucleotide sequences in the sample specify the same CDR3. The V gene is TRBV4-3, the J gene TRBJ2-3; 9 nucleotides match TRBD2. This CDR3 is built from 16 residues. V shed 3 bases, J shed 5 bases, and the junction held 9 bases outside the gene matches. Germline assignment: CDR1 LGHNA and CDR2 YSLEER. CDR3 region: CASSQEAGGRRDTQYF. Here the CDR3 DNA reads TGCGCCAGCAGCCAGGAGGCGGGGGGGCGGAGAGATACGCAGTATTTT.

In this sample, this clone turned up once. The chain has TRBV4-1 and TRBJ2-3, with 13 bases identical to TRBD2. Germline V lookup: CDR1 MGHRA, CDR2 YSYEKL. There are 19 residues in the CDR3. V lost 3 bases and J lost 0; bases outside the gene matches: 9. Written as DNA, the CDR3 is TGCGCCAGCAGCCAGGGACGGACTAGCGGGGGTCCTAGCACAGATACGCAGTATTTT. This sequence encodes CASSQGRTSGGPSTDTQYF.

The chain combines TRBV7-9 with TRBJ2-2, with a tentative D call TRBD1 (5 bases). The germline V gene encodes CDR1 SEHNR and CDR2 FQNEAQ (reference sequence). Trimming cost V 1 base and J 4 bases, with 16 bases left between them. This CDR3 has 17 amino acids. In DNA, the CDR3 is TGTGCCAGCAGCTTAGTCTCTTCAGGGCAGCTCACCGGGGAGCTGTTTTTT. Residues: CASSLVSSGQLTGELFF.

The J gene is TRBJ1-1, the V gene TRBV5-1; 8 bases align to TRBD1. Germline V CDR1 and CDR2: SGHRS, YFSETQ. This CDR3 has 15 amino acids. The V and J ends lost 3 bases and 1 base, in that order; junction bases with no gene match: 5. CDR3 sequence (DNA): TGCGCCAGCAGCTCCCGGACAGGGAAGAACACTGAAGCTTTCTTT. Translating gives CASSSRTGKNTEAFF.

V gene TRBV27 combines with J gene TRBJ2-3; TRBD2 aligns across 12 bases. Germline values: CDR1 MNHEY, CDR2 SMNVEV (reference sequence). The CDR3 is 18 residues long. Trimming took 5 bases from V and 6 from J; bases not matched to a gene: 15. The CDR3 DNA reads as TGTGCCAGCAGTCCCTTTAGACTAGCGGGGGACGCGGCGGATACGCAGTATTTT. Translation gives CASSPFRLAGDAADTQYF.

The chain combines TRBV6-1 with TRBJ2-7, with D maybe TRBD2 (5 bases). The CDR3 totals 15 residues. Germline values: CDR1 MNHNS, CDR2 SASEGT. Trimming removed 2 bases from V and 2 bases from J, with 13 bases in between. CDR3 sequence (DNA): TGTGCCAGCAGTGAACAAGAGGGTGTTCCCTACGAGCAGTACTTC. The encoded protein is CASSEQEGVPYEQYF.

V usage is TRBV5-5 and J usage is TRBJ2-7; D not certain. V dropped 7 bases and J dropped 5 bases, with 19 bases sitting between them. The CDR3 consists of 14 residues. Per germline, CDR1 SGHKS and CDR2 YYEKEE (reference sequence). In nucleotides, the CDR3 is TGTGCCAGCGCCCTTGGGTGGCGGCAAGACGAGCAGTACTTC. This codes for CASALGWRQDEQYF. The full variable domain, completed using reference TRBV5-5 and TRBJ2-7, is DAGVTQSPTHLIKTRGQQVTLRCSPISGHKSVSWYQQVLGQGPQFIFQYYEKEERGRGNFPDRFSARQFPNYSSELNVNALLLGDSALYLCASALGWRQDEQYFGPGTRLTVT.

The chain combines TRBV4-1 with TRBJ1-5; D is unclear. Trimming shortened V by 3 bases and J by 4 bases, and 13 bases separated the two germline ends. The CDR3 consists of 15 residues. The germline CDR1 and CDR2 sequences are MGHRA and YSYEKL. CDR3 nucleotide sequence: TGCGCCAGCAGCCAGCAAGTCGGGTCTAATCAGCCCCAGCATTTT. Its translation: CASSQQVGSNQPQHF.

The chain links TRBV25-1 to TRBJ2-2, with 9 bases aligning to TRBD1. The germline gives CDR1 MGHDK, CDR2 SYGVNS. The CDR3 is 18 amino acids. V shed 4 bases and J 0 bases; nucleotides not matched to a gene: 9. The CDR3 DNA sequence: TGTGCCAGCAGTGCCGGGGACAGGGCGTACGCGAACACCGGGGAGCTGTTTTTT. Its translation: CASSAGDRAYANTGELFF.

The genes are TRBV19 and TRBJ2-1; the match to TRBD2 covers 8 bases. Germline V lookup: CDR1 LNHDA, CDR2 SQIVND (reference sequence). Germline trimming cut 6 bases from V and 8 bases from J; bases unmatched to any gene: 6. This CDR3 contains 13 residues. The CDR3 loop reads CASRGRGAHEQFF. The CDR3 coding sequence is TGTGCCAGTAGGGGGCGGGGGGCTCATGAGCAGTTCTTC.

This chain connects TRBV2 to TRBJ1-4; D may be TRBD1 (5 bases). Germline values: CDR1 SNHLY, CDR2 FYNNEI. The CDR3 extends over 16 amino acids. V lost 2 bases, J lost 6 bases, and 16 bases lay in between. The chain's CDR3 is CASSEPWAGPDEKLFF. In DNA form, the CDR3 reads TGTGCCAGCAGTGAACCGTGGGCAGGGCCGGATGAAAAACTGTTTTTT.

This clone was recorded only once. This rearrangement joins TRBV27 to TRBJ2-7, with 8 bases aligning to TRBD1. The length of the CDR3 is 16 residues. From germline, CDR1 is MNHEY and CDR2 SMNVEV (reference sequence). With 0 bases clipped from V and 2 bases from J, the junction kept 6 bases outside the gene matches. The CDR3 here is CASSLSPGQETYEQYF. The CDR3 DNA follows: TGTGCCAGCAGTTTATCCCCGGGACAGGAGACCTACGAGCAGTACTTC.

The V call is TRBV5-1, the J call TRBJ1-3; TRBD1 is a possible D gene (6 bases). Trimming took off 2 bases at V and 8 bases at J, with 11 bases between the two ends. The CDR3 is 13 amino acids. Germline V gives CDR1 SGHRS, CDR2 YFSETQ. The CDR3 sequence: CASSLYREDTIYF. CDR3 in DNA: TGCGCCAGCAGCTTATACAGGGAAGACACCATATATTTT.